A selection of T cell receptor beta chains follows, all from one sample in a study of blood T cell repertoires in COVID-19. Sequencing used immunoSEQ multiplex PCR; TCRdb keeps in-frame clones, though not all of them. The top ten clones hold around 3% of a sample with about 220,000 clones, 70% to 90% of them seen once. Material for sequencing was peripheral blood. Receptor source: a man aged 45-60 years who had recovered from COVID-19. Both conserved end residues are part of each CDR3. A D gene is named only where the DNA matches it firmly. Size tells how often a clone was seen (once, few, many) or the class of an expanded clone, and some rows leave it out.

clone size	V gene	J gene	D gene	CDR3 DNA	CDR3 protein
.	TRBV24-1	TRBJ2-5	TRBD1	TGTGCCACCAGCGGGGACAGGTCTAAGACCCAGTACTTC	CATSGDRSKTQYF
.	TRBV5-8	TRBJ2-2	TRBD2	TGTGCCAGCAGCTACTTCATACTAGCGGGAGGGCCGACCGGGGAGCTGTTTTTT	CASSYFILAGGPTGELFF
.	TRBV10-2	TRBJ2-7	TRBD2	TGCGCCAGCAGAAGTACCGGGGGGTACGAGCAGTACTTC	CASRSTGGYEQYF
few	TRBV27	TRBJ2-3	TRBD2	TGTGCCAGCAGTTTATATCAGCGGGAAAGCACAGATACGCAGTATTTT	CASSLYQRESTDTQYF
.	TRBV27	TRBJ2-7	TRBD1	TGTGCCAGCAGGCGGACAGGGACCTACGAGCAGTACTTC	CASRRTGTYEQYF
.	TRBV19	TRBJ2-7	TRBD1	TGTGCCAGTAGGGCTGACGGGACAGGGAAGGACGAGCAGTACTTC	CASRADGTGKDEQYF
.	TRBV19	TRBJ1-5	.	TGTGCCAGTAGTATAGGGGTCGGGGGCAATCAGCCCCAGCATTTT	CASSIGVGGNQPQHF
.	TRBV19	TRBJ2-2	TRBD2	TGTGCCAGTAATAGCGGGATCCTTTGGGGGGAGCTGTTTTTT	CASNSGILWGELFF
.	TRBV28	TRBJ2-1	.	TGTGCCAGCAGCAAGGGGGGGGGACGAGGCTACAATGAGCAGTTCTTC	CASSKGGGRGYNEQFF
once	TRBV11-3	TRBJ2-1	TRBD1	TGTGCCAGCAGCCGAGAGGGGACAGGGTACAATGAGCAGTTCTTC	CASSREGTGYNEQFF
.	TRBV27	TRBJ2-2	.	TGTGCCAGCCGAGCGGGTACCATCACCGGGGAGCTGTTTTTT	CASRAGTITGELFF
.	TRBV18	TRBJ2-5	.	TGTGCCAGCTCGCTCTATACAGGGCAAGAGACCCAGTACTTC	CASSLYTGQETQYF
.	TRBV14	TRBJ2-6	.	TGTGCCAGCAGCCAAACAGGGACTGGGGCCAACGTCCTGACTTTC	CASSQTGTGANVLTF
.	TRBV6-5	TRBJ2-1	TRBD2	TGTGCCAGCAGTTCCCCGACTAGCGGGAGTAATGAGCAGTTCTTC	CASSSPTSGSNEQFF
.	TRBV6-5	TRBJ2-7	TRBD2	TGTGCCAGCAGTTCCCCTAGCGGGAGATCCTACGAGCAGTACTTC	CASSSPSGRSYEQYF
.	TRBV28	TRBJ1-3	TRBD1	TGTGCCAGCAGTTGGACAGGGGGCGCATATAAAGGAAACACCATATATTTT	CASSWTGGAYKGNTIYF
.	TRBV2	TRBJ2-3	.	TGTGCCAGCAAGCCGAGGACCCAGAGGGGGGATACGCAGTATTTT	CASKPRTQRGDTQYF
.	TRBV3-1/TRBV3-2	TRBJ2-7	.	TGTGCCAGCAAGTGGCGGGACTCCTACGAGCAGTACTTC	CASKWRDSYEQYF
once	TRBV24-1	TRBJ2-3	.	TGTGCCACCAGTGATTTCGGCCACAGGTCCGATACGCAGTATTTT	CATSDFGHRSDTQYF
.	TRBV3-1/TRBV3-2	TRBJ1-6	.	TGTGCCAGCAGCCAAGTGGACAGTTATAATTCACCCCTCCACTTT	CASSQVDSYNSPLHF
.	TRBV6-6	TRBJ1-6	.	TGTGCCAGCAGTTATGAGTATTCACCCCTCCACTTT	CASSYEYSPLHF
.	TRBV5-1	TRBJ2-1	TRBD1	TGCGCCAGCAGCTTGGCGGGGACAGGGGGCTACAATGAGCAGTTCTTC	CASSLAGTGGYNEQFF
.	TRBV5-1	TRBJ2-5	.	TGCGCCAGCAGCTTGCAGGAGACCCAGTACTTC	CASSLQETQYF
.	TRBV5-1	TRBJ2-1	TRBD2	TGCGCCAGCAGCTTGACTAGCGGGTATGATAGAAATGAGCAGTTCTTC	CASSLTSGYDRNEQFF
.	TRBV6-2/TRBV6-3	TRBJ2-2	TRBD2	TGTGCCAGCAGTTATAGCGGGAAGGGCGGGGAGCTGTTTTTT	CASSYSGKGGELFF
.	TRBV28	TRBJ2-1	.	TGTGCCAGCAGATCTACAGGGATATCCTACAATGAGCAGTTCTTC	CASRSTGISYNEQFF
.	TRBV28	TRBJ1-4	.	TGTGCCAGCAGCGCCATTACAGGGCTGATTAATGAAAAACTGTTTTTT	CASSAITGLINEKLFF
.	TRBV5-6	TRBJ2-7	TRBD1	TGTGCCAGCAGCTTGGAGGCAGGGGGCGAGCAGTACTTC	CASSLEAGGEQYF
.	TRBV19	TRBJ2-1	.	TGTGCCAGTAGTATTAAGCGAAGCTCCTACAATGAGCAGTTCTTC	CASSIKRSSYNEQFF
.	TRBV7-9	TRBJ2-7	TRBD2	TGTGCCAGCAGCTCGGGGGGGCGCTCCTACGAGCAGTACTTC	CASSSGGRSYEQYF
.	TRBV27	TRBJ2-1	TRBD2	TGTGCCAGCTCGCCTCTGGTTAGCGGGGTATACAATGAGCAGTTCTTC	CASSPLVSGVYNEQFF
.	TRBV7-9	TRBJ2-7	.	TGTGCCAGCAGCGGCTCGGAGCAGTACTTC	CASSGSEQYF
.	TRBV2	TRBJ2-5	.	TGTGCCAGCAGTTCAAAGGAGTTACAGTACTTC	CASSSKELQYF
.	TRBV3-1/TRBV3-2	TRBJ2-7	TRBD2	TGTGCCAGCAGCCTCTGGACTAGCGGGAGTCGGGACGAGCAGTACTTC	CASSLWTSGSRDEQYF
.	TRBV5-4	TRBJ2-3	.	TGTGCCAGCAGCTTACGTCGTGCGGGAACAGATACGCAGTATTTT	CASSLRRAGTDTQYF
once	TRBV20-1	TRBJ2-1	TRBD2	TGCAGTGCTAGTCCTAGCGGGGCCTACAATGAGCAGTTCTTC	CSASPSGAYNEQFF
.	TRBV28	TRBJ1-2	.	TGTGCCAGCAGTTCTCCCCCACAGGGCTACACCTTC	CASSSPPQGYTF
.	TRBV3-1/TRBV3-2	TRBJ1-2	TRBD1	TGTGCCAGCAGCCTTAGACAGGGTTCCTATGGCTACACCTTC	CASSLRQGSYGYTF
.	TRBV27	TRBJ1-6	.	TGTGCCAGCAGCTCTGCCGCGACAGCCTATAATTCACCCCTCCACTTT	CASSSAATAYNSPLHF
.	TRBV28	TRBJ1-1	.	TGTGCCAGCACATTTTTGGACAGTTGGGGCACTGAAGCTTTCTTT	CASTFLDSWGTEAFF
.	TRBV23-1	TRBJ2-7	.	TGCGCCAGCAGTGCCGGGACTCGACAGTACTTC	CASSAGTRQYF
.	TRBV5-1	TRBJ2-7	TRBD1	TGCGCCAGCAGCTTGTCGGGACAGGGAAGCGAGCAGTACTTC	CASSLSGQGSEQYF
.	TRBV5-1	TRBJ2-5	TRBD1	TGCGCCAGCAGCTCAACCGGGACAGGGGTCCGGACCCAGTACTTC	CASSSTGTGVRTQYF
.	TRBV18	TRBJ1-4	.	TGTGCCAGCTCCAGGGGAGTTAATGAAAAACTGTTTTTT	CASSRGVNEKLFF
few	TRBV18	TRBJ1-2	.	TGTGCCAGCTCACCGCTAGATGGGGCAGGCTACACCTTC	CASSPLDGAGYTF
.	TRBV10-2	TRBJ2-7	TRBD2	TGCGCCAGCAATTTAGCGGGAGGGCCCTACGAGCAGTACTTC	CASNLAGGPYEQYF
.	TRBV2	TRBJ2-3	TRBD2	TGTGCCAGCAGTACCATCCTTAGCGGGAGGAACACAGATACGCAGTATTTT	CASSTILSGRNTDTQYF
once	TRBV19	TRBJ2-1	TRBD2	TGTGCCAGTAGTTGGACTAGCGGGAAGGTGAATGAGCAGTTCTTC	CASSWTSGKVNEQFF
.	TRBV28	TRBJ2-5	.	TGTGCCAGCAGTTCCCGATACAGGGGAGGCGCAGAGACCCAGTACTTC	CASSSRYRGGAETQYF
.	TRBV15	TRBJ2-5	.	TGTGCCACCAGCAGAGATCGGGGAGAGACCCAGTACTTC	CATSRDRGETQYF
.	TRBV5-4	TRBJ1-2	TRBD1	TGTGCCAGCAGTATTGACAGGGCGGGCTATGGCTACACCTTC	CASSIDRAGYGYTF
.	TRBV5-1	TRBJ1-1	.	TGCGCCAGCAGCGCACAGGTGACGGGGAACACTGAAGCTTTCTTT	CASSAQVTGNTEAFF
.	TRBV5-1	TRBJ2-2	TRBD1	TGCGCCAGCAGTTTAACAGGGGGCGATCCCGGGGAGCTGTTTTTT	CASSLTGGDPGELFF
.	TRBV30	TRBJ2-1	.	TGTGCCTGGAGTGTACGGGCAGGGTATCTGTGGAATGAGCAGTTCTTC	CAWSVRAGYLWNEQFF